A selection of T cell receptor beta chains follows, all from one sample in a study of cytomegalovirus exposure and HLA in healthy donors. The table came from immunoSEQ multiplex PCR; TCRdb's copy has only in-frame clones and leaves some out. Here the sample spans 130,000 or so clones, 75% to 85% being singletons. Sequenced material: PBMCs. These receptors all come from a woman aged 40-49 years in good health and CMV-seronegative. The CDR3 runs from the conserved cysteine through the conserved F or W. The order of the fields is D gene, V gene, J gene, clone size, CDR3 protein, CDR3 DNA. A D gene is named only where the DNA matches it firmly. Not all rows give a size; the values are once, few, many and, for expanded clones, a class.

TRBD1	TRBV5-1	TRBJ1-2	-	CASSLPGQGGGYTF	TGCGCCAGCAGCCTTCCGGGACAGGGAGGCGGCTACACCTTC
-	TRBV6-5	TRBJ2-1	-	CASTNRDNEQFF	TGTGCCAGCACCAACAGGGACAATGAGCAGTTCTTC
TRBD1	TRBV5-1	TRBJ1-5	-	CASKLSGGGNQPQHF	TGCGCCAGCAAATTATCAGGGGGAGGTAATCAGCCCCAGCATTTT
-	TRBV7-2	TRBJ1-1	-	CASSLEQGYTEAFF	TGTGCCAGCAGCTTAGAACAGGGATACACTGAAGCTTTCTTT
TRBD1	TRBV2	TRBJ1-5	-	CASRGGQESQPQHF	TGTGCCAGCCGAGGGGGACAGGAAAGTCAGCCCCAGCATTTT
-	TRBV5-1	TRBJ1-1	-	CASRLGPRGNDTEAFF	TGCGCCAGCAGGCTTGGGCCCCGGGGTAACGACACTGAAGCTTTCTTT
-	TRBV11-2	TRBJ2-2	-	CASSLRGDSYTGELFF	TGTGCCAGCAGCCTTAGGGGGGACAGTTACACCGGGGAGCTGTTTTTT
-	TRBV7-9	TRBJ1-5	-	CASSLGQAPREPQHF	TGTGCCAGCAGCTTAGGACAGGCCCCCAGGGAGCCCCAGCATTTT
TRBD1	TRBV5-1	TRBJ1-6	once	CASSLVGQGPYNSPLHF	TGCGCCAGCAGCTTGGTTGGACAGGGACCCTATAATTCACCCCTCCACTTT
TRBD1	TRBV9	TRBJ1-3	-	CASSVGGQGSGNTIYF	TGTGCCAGCAGCGTAGGAGGACAGGGCTCTGGAAACACCATATATTTT
-	TRBV6-5	TRBJ1-1	-	CASREPRESTEAFF	TGTGCCAGCCGAGAGCCCCGGGAATCCACTGAAGCTTTCTTT
-	TRBV25-1	TRBJ2-2	-	CASSESARGNTGELFF	TGTGCCAGCAGTGAATCTGCCCGGGGAAATACCGGGGAGCTGTTTTTT
-	TRBV6-1	TRBJ1-1	-	CASSEYKNTEAFF	TGTGCCAGCAGTGAGTACAAGAACACTGAAGCTTTCTTT
TRBD2	TRBV10-1	TRBJ2-1	few	CASSDTSGGAFYNEQFF	TGCGCCAGCAGTGATACTAGCGGGGGGGCCTTCTACAATGAGCAGTTCTTC
TRBD1	TRBV28	TRBJ1-6	-	CASSLLTGLSSPLHF	TGTGCCAGCAGTCTCTTGACAGGGCTTAGTTCACCCCTCCACTTT
-	TRBV27	TRBJ1-2	-	CASSSGQRANYGYTF	TGTGCCAGCAGTTCCGGACAGAGGGCTAACTATGGCTACACCTTC
-	TRBV5-1	TRBJ2-5	-	CASSLDSSGGSQTQYF	TGCGCCAGCAGCTTGGACTCATCTGGGGGGTCTCAGACCCAGTACTTC
-	TRBV7-2	TRBJ2-3	-	CASSFSPGRDTQYF	TGTGCCAGCAGCTTCTCTCCGGGGAGGGATACGCAGTATTTT
-	TRBV9	TRBJ1-2	-	CASSVAGFNYGYTF	TGTGCCAGCAGCGTAGCAGGGTTTAACTATGGCTACACCTTC
-	TRBV29-1	TRBJ1-5	once	CSVVIGNQPQHF	TGCAGCGTTGTTATTGGCAATCAGCCCCAGCATTTT
-	TRBV10-3	TRBJ1-6	-	CAISESGESYNSPLHF	TGTGCCATCAGTGAATCAGGGGAGTCCTATAATTCACCCCTCCACTTT
-	TRBV6-5	TRBJ1-1	-	CASSRPGTEAFF	TGTGCCAGCAGTCGTCCCGGTACTGAAGCTTTCTTT
TRBD1	TRBV4-1	TRBJ1-1	-	CASSQDMGTERTRTEAFF	TGCGCCAGCAGCCAAGATATGGGGACAGAGCGAACCAGGACTGAAGCTTTCTTT
-	TRBV9	TRBJ1-4	-	CASSSQGDTGWPNEKLFF	TGTGCCAGCAGCTCCCAAGGCGACACAGGGTGGCCTAATGAAAAACTGTTTTTT
-	TRBV4-2	TRBJ1-2	-	CASSQVPPGGYGYTF	TGTGCCAGCAGCCAAGTCCCCCCCGGAGGCTATGGCTACACCTTC
TRBD1	TRBV30	TRBJ1-1	-	CAWGQGGLRAFF	TGTGCCTGGGGACAGGGAGGCCTGAGAGCTTTCTTT
-	TRBV6-1	TRBJ2-1	-	CASSEPGQGRLSYNEQFF	TGTGCCAGCAGTGAACCGGGCCAGGGAAGGTTATCCTACAATGAGCAGTTCTTC
TRBD1	TRBV5-4	TRBJ1-2	-	CASSLGDSTDYGYTF	TGTGCCAGCAGCTTGGGGGACAGTACTGACTATGGCTACACCTTC
-	TRBV27	TRBJ1-4	-	CASRSNGANEKLFF	TGTGCCAGCAGATCAAACGGGGCTAATGAAAAACTGTTTTTT